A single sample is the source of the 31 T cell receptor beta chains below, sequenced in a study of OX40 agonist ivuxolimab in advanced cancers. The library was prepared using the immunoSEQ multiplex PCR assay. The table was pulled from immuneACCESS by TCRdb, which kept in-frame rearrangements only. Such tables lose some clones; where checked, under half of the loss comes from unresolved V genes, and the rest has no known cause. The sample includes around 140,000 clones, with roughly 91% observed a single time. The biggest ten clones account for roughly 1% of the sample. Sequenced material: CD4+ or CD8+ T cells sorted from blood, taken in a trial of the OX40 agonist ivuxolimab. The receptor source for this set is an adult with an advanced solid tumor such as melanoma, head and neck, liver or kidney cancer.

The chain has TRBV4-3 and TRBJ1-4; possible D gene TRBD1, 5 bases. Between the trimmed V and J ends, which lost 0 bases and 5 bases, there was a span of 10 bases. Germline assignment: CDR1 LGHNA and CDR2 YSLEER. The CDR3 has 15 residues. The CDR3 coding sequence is TGCGCCAGCAGCCAAGATAGGCGGGGGAATGAAAAACTGTTTTTT. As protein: CASSQDRRGNEKLFF.

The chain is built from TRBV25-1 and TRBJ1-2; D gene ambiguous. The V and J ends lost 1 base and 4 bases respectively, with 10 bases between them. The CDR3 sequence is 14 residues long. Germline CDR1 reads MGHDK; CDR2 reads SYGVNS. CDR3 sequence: CASSESGRPYGYTF. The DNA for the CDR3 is TGTGCCAGCAGTGAATCCGGTCGGCCCTATGGCTACACCTTC.

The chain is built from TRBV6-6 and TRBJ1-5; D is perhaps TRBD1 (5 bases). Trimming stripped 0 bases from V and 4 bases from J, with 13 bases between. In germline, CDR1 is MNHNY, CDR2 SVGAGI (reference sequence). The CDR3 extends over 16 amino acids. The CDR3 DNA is TGTGCCAGCAGTTACTCGGGGGACCAGACAAATCAGCCCCAGCATTTT. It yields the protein CASSYSGDQTNQPQHF.

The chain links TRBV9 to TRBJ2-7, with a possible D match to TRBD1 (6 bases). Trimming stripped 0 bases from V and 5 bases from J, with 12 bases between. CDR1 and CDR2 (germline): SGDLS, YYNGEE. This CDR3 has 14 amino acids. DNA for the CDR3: TGTGCCAGCAGCGTAGCTCCCCACAGGGACGAGCAGTACTTC. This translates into CASSVAPHRDEQYF.

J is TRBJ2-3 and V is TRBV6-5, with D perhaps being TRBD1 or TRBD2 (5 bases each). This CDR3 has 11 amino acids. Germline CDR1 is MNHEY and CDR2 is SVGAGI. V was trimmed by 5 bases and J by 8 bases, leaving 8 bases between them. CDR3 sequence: CASSTGTTQYF. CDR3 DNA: TGTGCCAGCAGTACCGGGACTACGCAGTATTTT.

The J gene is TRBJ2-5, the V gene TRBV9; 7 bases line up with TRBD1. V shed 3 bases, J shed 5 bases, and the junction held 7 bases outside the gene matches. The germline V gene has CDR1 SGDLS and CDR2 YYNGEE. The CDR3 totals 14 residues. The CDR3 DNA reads TGTGCCAGCAGCGGGGTCAGGGGGTTGGAGACCCAGTACTTC. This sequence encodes CASSGVRGLETQYF.

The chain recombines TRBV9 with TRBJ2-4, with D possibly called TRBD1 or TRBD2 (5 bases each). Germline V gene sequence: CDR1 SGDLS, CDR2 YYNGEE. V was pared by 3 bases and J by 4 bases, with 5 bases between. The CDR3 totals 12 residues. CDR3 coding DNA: TGTGCCAGCAGCGGGGGGAAAAACATTCAGTACTTC. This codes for CASSGGKNIQYF.

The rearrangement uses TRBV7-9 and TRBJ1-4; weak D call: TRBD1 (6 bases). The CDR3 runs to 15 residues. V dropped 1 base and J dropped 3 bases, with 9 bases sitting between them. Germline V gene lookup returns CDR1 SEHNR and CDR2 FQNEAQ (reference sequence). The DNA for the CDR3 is TGTGCCAGCAGCTTAGAGGACAGCCCTAATGAAAAACTGTTTTTT. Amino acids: CASSLEDSPNEKLFF. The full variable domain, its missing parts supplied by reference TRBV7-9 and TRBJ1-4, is DTGVSQNPRHKITKRGQNVTFRCDPISEHNRLYWYRQTLGQGPEFLTYFQNEAQLEKSRLLSDRFSAERPKGSFSTLEIQRTEQGDSAMYLCASSLEDSPNEKLFFGSGTQLSVL.

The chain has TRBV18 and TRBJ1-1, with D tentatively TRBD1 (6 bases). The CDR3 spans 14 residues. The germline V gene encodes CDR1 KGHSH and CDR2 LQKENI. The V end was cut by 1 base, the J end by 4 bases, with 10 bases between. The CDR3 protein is CASSPQGTFTEAFF. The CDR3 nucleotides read TGTGCCAGCTCACCACAGGGGACATTCACTGAAGCTTTCTTT.

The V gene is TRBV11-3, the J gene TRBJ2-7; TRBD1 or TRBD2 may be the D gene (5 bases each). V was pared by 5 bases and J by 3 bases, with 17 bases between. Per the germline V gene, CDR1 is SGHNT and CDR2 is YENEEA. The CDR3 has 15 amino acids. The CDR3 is CASSRGPGTYYEQYF. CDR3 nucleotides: TGTGCCAGCAGCCGCGGCCCCGGGACGTACTACGAGCAGTACTTC.

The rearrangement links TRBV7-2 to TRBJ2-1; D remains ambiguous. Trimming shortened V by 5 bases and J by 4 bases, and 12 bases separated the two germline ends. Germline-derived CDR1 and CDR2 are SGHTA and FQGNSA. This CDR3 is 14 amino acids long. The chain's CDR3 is CASSPQQTYNEQFF. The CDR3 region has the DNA TGTGCCAGCAGCCCCCAGCAGACTTACAATGAGCAGTTCTTC.

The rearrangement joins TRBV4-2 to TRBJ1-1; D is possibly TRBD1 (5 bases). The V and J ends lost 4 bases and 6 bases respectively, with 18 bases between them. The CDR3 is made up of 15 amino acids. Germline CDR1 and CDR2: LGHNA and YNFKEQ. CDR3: CASSRRGSTLAEAFF. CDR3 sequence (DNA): TGTGCCAGCAGCCGGCGGGGGTCGACGCTCGCTGAAGCTTTCTTT.

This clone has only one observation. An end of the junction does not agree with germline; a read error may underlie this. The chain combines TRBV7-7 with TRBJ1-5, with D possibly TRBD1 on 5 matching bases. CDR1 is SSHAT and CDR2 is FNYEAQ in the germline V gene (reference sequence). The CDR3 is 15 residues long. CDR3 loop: CASSLGRLGGQPQHF. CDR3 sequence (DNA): TGTGCTAGCAGCTTAGGGCGGTTGGGGGGACAGCCCCAGCATTTT.

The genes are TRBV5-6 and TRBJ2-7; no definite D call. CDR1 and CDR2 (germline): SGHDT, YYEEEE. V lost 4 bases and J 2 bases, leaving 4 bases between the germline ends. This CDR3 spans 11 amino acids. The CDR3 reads CASSSPYEQYF. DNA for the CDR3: TGTGCCAGCAGCAGCCCCTACGAGCAGTACTTC.

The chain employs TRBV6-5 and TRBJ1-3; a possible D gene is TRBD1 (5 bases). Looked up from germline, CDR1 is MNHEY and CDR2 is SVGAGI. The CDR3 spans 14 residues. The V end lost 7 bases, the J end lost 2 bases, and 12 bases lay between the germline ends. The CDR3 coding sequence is TGTGCCAGCACTCCCAGGGTCACTGGAAACACCATATATTTT. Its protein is CASTPRVTGNTIYF.

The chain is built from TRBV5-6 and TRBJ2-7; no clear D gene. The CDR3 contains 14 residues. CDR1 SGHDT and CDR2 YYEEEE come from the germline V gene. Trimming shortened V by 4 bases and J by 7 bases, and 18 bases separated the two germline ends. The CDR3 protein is CASSDLGLSREQYF. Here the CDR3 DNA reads TGTGCCAGCAGCGACCTAGGGCTATCGAGGGAGCAGTACTTC.

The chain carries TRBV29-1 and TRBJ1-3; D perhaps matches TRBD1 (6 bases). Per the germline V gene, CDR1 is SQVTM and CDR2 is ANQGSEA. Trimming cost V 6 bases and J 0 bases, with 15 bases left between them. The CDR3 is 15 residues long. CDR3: CSVREGGFSGNTIYF. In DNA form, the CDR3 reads TGCAGCGTCCGCGAGGGGGGGTTCTCTGGAAACACCATATATTTT. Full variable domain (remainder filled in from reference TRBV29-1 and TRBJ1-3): SAVISQKPSRDICQRGTSLTIQCQVDSQVTMMFWYRQQPGQSLTLIATANQGSEATYESGFVIDKFPISRPNLTFSTLTVSNMSPEDSSIYLCSVREGGFSGNTIYFGEGSWLTVV.

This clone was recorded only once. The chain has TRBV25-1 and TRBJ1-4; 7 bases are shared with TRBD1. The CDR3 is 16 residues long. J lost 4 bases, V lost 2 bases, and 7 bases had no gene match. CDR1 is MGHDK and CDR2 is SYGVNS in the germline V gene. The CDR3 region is CASSERGGAGNEKLFF. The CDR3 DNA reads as TGTGCCAGCAGTGAAAGAGGGGGCGCGGGTAATGAAAAACTGTTTTTT.

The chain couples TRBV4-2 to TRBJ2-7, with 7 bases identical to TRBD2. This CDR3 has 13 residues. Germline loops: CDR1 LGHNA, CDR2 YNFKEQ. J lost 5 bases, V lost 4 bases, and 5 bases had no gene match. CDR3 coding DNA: TGTGCCAGCAGCCTGGCGGGGGACCACGAGCAGTACTTC. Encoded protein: CASSLAGDHEQYF.

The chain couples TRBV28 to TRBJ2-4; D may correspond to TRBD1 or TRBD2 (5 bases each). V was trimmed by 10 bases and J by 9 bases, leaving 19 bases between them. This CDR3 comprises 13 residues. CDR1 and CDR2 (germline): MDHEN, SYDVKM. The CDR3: CATSKGDVGIQYF. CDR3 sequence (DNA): TGTGCCACCTCAAAAGGGGACGTCGGCATTCAGTACTTC. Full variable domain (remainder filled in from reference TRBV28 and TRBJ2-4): DVKVTQSSRYLVKRTGEKVFLECVQDMDHENMFWYRQDPGLGLRLIYFSYDVKMKEKGDIPEGYSVSREKKERFSLILESASTNQTSMYLCATSKGDVGIQYFGAGTRLSVL.

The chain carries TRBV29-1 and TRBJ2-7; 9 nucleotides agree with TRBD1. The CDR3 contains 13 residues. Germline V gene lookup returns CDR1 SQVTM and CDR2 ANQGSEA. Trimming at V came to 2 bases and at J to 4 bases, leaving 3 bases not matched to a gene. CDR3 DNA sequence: TGCAGCGTTGAAACGGGACAGGGATACGAGCAGTACTTC. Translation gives CSVETGQGYEQYF.

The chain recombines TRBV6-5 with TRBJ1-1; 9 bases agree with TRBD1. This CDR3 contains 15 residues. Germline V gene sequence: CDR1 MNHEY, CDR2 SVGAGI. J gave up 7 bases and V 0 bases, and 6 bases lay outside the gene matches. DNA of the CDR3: TGTGCCAGCAGTTACTCCTCCGGGACAGGGAGTGAAGCTTTCTTT. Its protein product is CASSYSSGTGSEAFF.

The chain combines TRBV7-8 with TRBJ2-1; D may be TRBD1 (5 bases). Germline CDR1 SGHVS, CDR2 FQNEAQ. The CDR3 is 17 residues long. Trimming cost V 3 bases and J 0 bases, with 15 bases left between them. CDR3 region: CASSFHQGVSSYNEQFF. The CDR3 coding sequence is TGTGCCAGCAGCTTCCACCAAGGGGTGAGCTCCTACAATGAGCAGTTCTTC.

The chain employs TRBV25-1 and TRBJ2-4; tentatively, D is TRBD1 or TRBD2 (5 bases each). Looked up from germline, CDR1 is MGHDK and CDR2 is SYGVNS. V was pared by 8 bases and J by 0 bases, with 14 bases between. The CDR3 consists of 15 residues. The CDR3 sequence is CASAPRDLAKNIQYF. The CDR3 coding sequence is TGTGCCAGCGCTCCTAGGGACCTAGCCAAAAACATTCAGTACTTC.

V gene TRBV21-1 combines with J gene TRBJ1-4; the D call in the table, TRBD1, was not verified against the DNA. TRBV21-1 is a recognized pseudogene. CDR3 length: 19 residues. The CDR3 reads CASSKRNRGRRGTNEKLFF. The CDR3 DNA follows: TGTGCCAGCAGCAAACGGAACAGGGGGCGCCGCGGAACTAATGAAAAACTGTTTTTT.

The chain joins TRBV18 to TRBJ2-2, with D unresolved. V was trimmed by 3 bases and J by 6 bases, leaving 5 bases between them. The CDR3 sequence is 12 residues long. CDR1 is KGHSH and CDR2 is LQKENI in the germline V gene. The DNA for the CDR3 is TGTGCCAGCTCACCCCGTTCCGGGGAGCTGTTTTTT. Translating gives CASSPRSGELFF.

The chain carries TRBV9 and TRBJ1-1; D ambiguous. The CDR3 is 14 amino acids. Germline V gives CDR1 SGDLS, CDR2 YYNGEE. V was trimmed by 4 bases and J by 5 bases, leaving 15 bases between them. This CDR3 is CASSPRPPGTEAFF. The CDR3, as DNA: TGTGCCAGCAGCCCCCGACCCCCCGGAACTGAAGCTTTCTTT.

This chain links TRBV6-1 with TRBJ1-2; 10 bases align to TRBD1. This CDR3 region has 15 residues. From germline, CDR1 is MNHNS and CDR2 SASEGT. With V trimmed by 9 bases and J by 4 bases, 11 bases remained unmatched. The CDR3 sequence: CASSKGTGDFYGYTF. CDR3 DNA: TGTGCCAGTTCAAAAGGGACAGGGGATTTCTATGGCTACACCTTC.

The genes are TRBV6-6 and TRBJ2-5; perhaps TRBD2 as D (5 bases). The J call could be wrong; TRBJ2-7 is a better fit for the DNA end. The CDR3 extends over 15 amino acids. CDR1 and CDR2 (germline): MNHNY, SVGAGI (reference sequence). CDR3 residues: CASSNDGDWTYEQYF. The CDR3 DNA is TGTGCCAGCAGCAATGACGGGGATTGGACCTACGAGCAGTACTTC.

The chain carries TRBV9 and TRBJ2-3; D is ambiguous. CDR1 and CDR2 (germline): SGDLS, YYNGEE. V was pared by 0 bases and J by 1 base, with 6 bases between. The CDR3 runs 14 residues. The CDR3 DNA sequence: TGTGCCAGCAGCGTAGGTGTCGGCACAGATACGCAGTATTTT. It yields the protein CASSVGVGTDTQYF.

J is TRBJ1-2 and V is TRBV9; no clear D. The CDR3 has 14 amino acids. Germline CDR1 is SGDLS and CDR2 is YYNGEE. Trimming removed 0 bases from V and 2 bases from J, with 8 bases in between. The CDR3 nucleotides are TGTGCCAGCAGCGTAGAGCCACAGAACTATGGCTACACCTTC. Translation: CASSVEPQNYGYTF.